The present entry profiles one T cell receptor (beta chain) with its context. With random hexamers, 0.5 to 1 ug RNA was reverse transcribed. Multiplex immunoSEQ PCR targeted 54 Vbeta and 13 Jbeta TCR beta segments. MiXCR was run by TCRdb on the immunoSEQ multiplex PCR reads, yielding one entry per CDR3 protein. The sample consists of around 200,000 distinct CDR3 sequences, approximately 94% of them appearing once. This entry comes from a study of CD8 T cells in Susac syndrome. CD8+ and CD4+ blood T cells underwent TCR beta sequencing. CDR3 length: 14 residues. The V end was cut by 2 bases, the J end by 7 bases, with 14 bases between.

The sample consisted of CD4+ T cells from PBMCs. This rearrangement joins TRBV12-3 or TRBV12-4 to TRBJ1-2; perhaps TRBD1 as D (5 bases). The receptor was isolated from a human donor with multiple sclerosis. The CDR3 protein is CASSLSGRGGGYTF. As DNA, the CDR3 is TGTGCCAGCAGTTTATCGGGGAGGGGAGGTGGCTACACCTTC.